Below are 12 T cell receptor beta chains sequenced from a single sample in a study of blood T cells in healthy people across ages. For the second PCR, which ran for about 6 to 11 cycles, a sample-barcoded 5' primer and a J-beta primer mix were used. Each CDR3 protein is one row after TCRdb ran MiXCR on the 5' RACE reads. In the table there are 1 million or so distinct CDR3 sequences, almost 25% of which are singletons. These same records also appear under a second study, on T cells of mothers and their children.

The sample comprised blood. The receptors shown here come from a girl aged 2 to 10 in good health.

This rearrangement joins TRBV7-9 to TRBJ1-4; 7 nucleotides line up with TRBD1. V lost 5 bases and J lost 11; bases outside the gene matches: 5. The CDR3 spans 12 residues. The germline V gene has CDR1 SEHNR and CDR2 FQNEAQ (reference sequence). As DNA, the CDR3 is TGTGCCAGCAGCCACGCACAGGGGAAACTGTTTTTT. The encoded protein is CASSHAQGKLFF.

This clonotype came up a few times. J is TRBJ2-7 and V is TRBV6-5; 7 positions agree with TRBD2. Germline lookup yields CDR1 MNHEY and CDR2 SVGAGI. The CDR3 has 14 amino acids. The V and J ends lost 5 bases and 3 bases, in that order; junction bases with no gene match: 7. The CDR3 here is CASSPGTMIYEQYF. DNA of the CDR3: TGTGCCAGCAGTCCCGGGACTATGATCTACGAGCAGTACTTC.

This clonotype turned up a few times. The V gene is TRBV29-1, the J gene TRBJ1-4; D gene ambiguous. The V end lost 4 bases, the J end lost 4 bases, and 4 bases lay between the germline ends. Germline lookup yields CDR1 SQVTM and CDR2 ANQGSEA. The CDR3 is made up of 11 amino acids. CDR3 sequence reads: CSVGSNEKLFF. Written as DNA, the CDR3 is TGCAGCGTTGGGAGTAATGAAAAACTGTTTTTT.

In this sample, this clonotype turned up a few times. The chain is built from TRBV7-8 and TRBJ2-1; D unclear. Trimming took 5 bases from V and 10 from J, leaving 9 bases between them. Germline assignment: CDR1 SGHVS and CDR2 FQNEAQ. The CDR3 sequence is 11 residues long. This CDR3 reads CASSPHHEQFF. The CDR3 nucleotides read TGTGCCAGCAGCCCACACCACGAGCAGTTCTTC.

This clonotype has only a few counts. The chain has TRBV7-3 and TRBJ2-2; D not certain. This CDR3 is built from 13 residues. Germline V gene lookup returns CDR1 SGHTA and CDR2 FQGTGA. With 4 bases removed from V and 3 bases from J, the gap between germline ends came to 6 bases. The CDR3 nucleotides read TGTGCCAGCAGCTCACCTTACACCGGGGAGCTGTTTTTT. Translating it yields CASSSPYTGELFF.

This sequence joins TRBV2 and TRBJ2-1, with D uncertain. V lost 2 bases and J lost 6, with 14 bases in between. This CDR3 is built from 15 residues. Germline V gene lookup returns CDR1 SNHLY and CDR2 FYNNEI. The CDR3 protein is CASSETGPAFNEQFF. CDR3 DNA sequence: TGTGCCAGCAGTGAAACCGGCCCCGCCTTCAATGAGCAGTTCTTC.

The rearrangement links TRBV27 to TRBJ1-5, with TRBD1 matching 7 bases. In germline, CDR1 is MNHEY, CDR2 SMNVEV (reference sequence). The CDR3 extends over 16 amino acids. The trim removed 6 bases at V and 2 bases at J, leaving 10 bases unmatched. The CDR3 DNA follows: TGTGCCAGCAGACGGTCGGGGCAGGGGGGCAATCAGCCCCAGCATTTT. Its protein product is CASRRSGQGGNQPQHF.

V is TRBV11-3 and J is TRBJ2-5; D remains unclear. The DNA end lines up better with TRBJ2-1; the J call may be wrong. The CDR3 is made up of 13 amino acids. Germline values: CDR1 SGHNT, CDR2 YENEEA. The CDR3 is CASSRSSRNEQFF. CDR3 in DNA: TGTGCCAGCAGTCGGTCATCTAGGAATGAGCAGTTCTTC.

The chain combines TRBV15 with TRBJ1-2; 11 bases are a match to TRBD1. V lost 5 bases to trimming and J lost 1 base; unmatched junction nucleotides: 3. CDR3 length: 15 residues. Germline V gene sequence: CDR1 LNHNV, CDR2 YYDKDF (reference sequence). CDR3 residues: CATSLDRGLNYGYTF. In nucleotides, the CDR3 is TGTGCCACCAGCTTGGACAGGGGGCTTAACTATGGCTACACCTTC.

Comments on this clonotype: The junction differs from germline at one of its ends, possibly a read error. The genes are TRBV7-7 and TRBJ2-5, with D tentatively TRBD2 (5 bases). Germline CDR1 and CDR2: SSHAT and FNYEAQ (reference sequence). This CDR3 has 15 amino acids. Written as DNA, the CDR3 is TGTGCTAGCAGCTTTGGGTCGGGGTACCAAGAGACCCAGTACTTC. This codes for CASSFGSGYQETQYF. The full variable domain, completed using reference TRBV7-7 and TRBJ2-5, is GAGVSQSPRYKVTKRGQDVTLRCDPISSHATLYWYQQALGQGPEFLTYFNYEAQPDKSGLPSDRFSAERPEGSISTLTIQRTEQRDSAMYRCASSFGSGYQETQYFGPGTRLLVL.

This clonotype was counted between two and nine times. CDR3 protein: CASSPFFYEQYF. In DNA form, the CDR3 reads TGTGCCAGCAGCCCCTTCTTCTACGAGCAGTACTTC. This chain joins TRBV28 and TRBJ2-7; D is unresolved. The CDR3 runs to 12 residues. Deletions cut 6 bases from V and 3 bases from J, with 9 bases between. Germline CDR1 is MDHEN and CDR2 is SYDVKM.

V gene TRBV29-1 combines with J gene TRBJ1-4, with D unclear. The V and J ends lost 0 bases and 5 bases respectively, with 10 bases between them. The CDR3 is 14 amino acids. The V gene's germline CDR1 is SQVTM and CDR2 ANQGSEA. The CDR3 nucleotides are TGCAGCGTTGAAGATCCGAAAACCAATGAAAAACTGTTTTTT. Protein product: CSVEDPKTNEKLFF. The full variable domain, completed using reference TRBV29-1 and TRBJ1-4, is SAVISQKPSRDICQRGTSLTIQCQVDSQVTMMFWYRQQPGQSLTLIATANQGSEATYESGFVIDKFPISRPNLTFSTLTVSNMSPEDSSIYLCSVEDPKTNEKLFFGSGTQLSVL.